The 7 T cell receptor beta chains listed next were all sequenced from one sample in a study of blood T cell repertoires in COVID-19. TCRdb keeps only in-frame clones here, not all; method: immunoSEQ multiplex PCR. The sample includes fewer than 300,000 clones, approximately 82% of them seen just once. Material for sequencing was PBMCs or T cells enriched from blood (not recorded which). These receptors all come from a middle-aged man who had been exposed to COVID-19.

The V and J genes are TRBV2 and TRBJ1-1; D is uncertain. Germline CDR1 reads SNHLY; CDR2 reads FYNNEI. V was pared by 7 bases and J by 2 bases, with 5 bases between. This CDR3 contains 11 residues. The DNA for the CDR3 is TGTGCCAGCACATTTAACACTGAAGCTTTCTTT. Its translation: CASTFNTEAFF.

The chain joins TRBV19 to TRBJ1-2; no reliable D call. Germline V gene sequence: CDR1 LNHDA, CDR2 SQIVND (reference sequence). The CDR3 totals 13 residues. V gave up 1 base and J gave up 3 bases, with 6 bases separating them. The CDR3 spells CASSIALDYGYTF. The CDR3 DNA is TGTGCCAGTAGTATAGCCCTCGACTATGGCTACACCTTC.

The chain recombines TRBV5-6 with TRBJ2-7, with D possibly TRBD2 on 6 matching bases. V lost 6 bases, J lost 2 bases, and 12 bases lay in between. Germline loops: CDR1 SGHDT, CDR2 YYEEEE. The CDR3 extends over 13 amino acids. CDR3 sequence: CASTPGGAYEQYF. In nucleotides, the CDR3 is TGTGCCAGCACCCCCGGAGGGGCCTACGAGCAGTACTTC.

Worth noting for this clone: A junction end diverges from the germline sequence, so it may reflect a read error. The chain uses TRBV7-7 and TRBJ2-3, with 13 positions matching TRBD2. The CDR3 contains 15 residues. Germline assignment: CDR1 SSHAT and CDR2 FNYEAQ (reference sequence). The DNA of the CDR3 is TGTGCTAGCAGCCTGACTAGCGGGAGGTCAGATACGCAGTATTTT. It codes for CASSLTSGRSDTQYF.

In this sample, this clone turned up a few times. The chain combines TRBV4-1 with TRBJ1-1; 7 positions match TRBD1. The CDR3 is made up of 14 amino acids. Losses at the gene ends were 4 bases for V and 3 bases for J; bases not matched to a gene: 5. Germline values: CDR1 MGHRA, CDR2 YSYEKL. The CDR3 protein is CASSPRQGHTEAFF. The CDR3 nucleotides read TGCGCCAGCAGCCCAAGACAGGGTCACACTGAAGCTTTCTTT.

The rearrangement uses TRBV28 and TRBJ2-7; D is perhaps TRBD1 (5 bases). Germline V gives CDR1 MDHEN, CDR2 SYDVKM. CDR3 length: 13 residues. Deletions cut 1 base from V and 9 bases from J, with 13 bases between. The CDR3 DNA reads as TGTGCCAGCAGTTTATACACGCAGGGTTTGCAGTACTTC. As protein: CASSLYTQGLQYF.

Only one count was recorded for this clone. The chain carries TRBV19 and TRBJ2-7, with D possibly matching TRBD1 (6 bases). The CDR3 runs 15 residues. V dropped 1 base and J dropped 4 bases, with 14 bases sitting between them. Germline CDR1 and CDR2: LNHDA and SQIVND (reference sequence). The CDR3 protein is CASSIGLQGKYEQYF. The DNA of the CDR3 is TGTGCCAGTAGTATAGGTCTCCAGGGGAAATACGAGCAGTACTTC. The variable domain in full, with the rest retrieved from reference TRBV19 and TRBJ2-7, is DGGITQSPKYLFRKEGQNVTLSCEQNLNHDAMYWYRQDPGQGLRLIYYSQIVNDFQKGDIAEGYSVSREKKESFPLTVTSAQKNPTAFYLCASSIGLQGKYEQYFGPGTRLTVT.